What follows is one TCR beta chain and its context. TCRdb's copy holds only in-frame clones and misses some; the assay was immunoSEQ multiplex PCR. Of 55,000 to 65,000 clones detected, around nine tenths appear once; the ten largest clones hold around 3.3%. These data come from a study of T cell changes during pregnancy in multiple sclerosis. Germline V CDR1 and CDR2: LNHDA, SQIVND (reference sequence). This CDR3 has 14 residues. V was clipped by 10 bases and J by 1 base, with 13 bases between them. V gene TRBV19 combines with J gene TRBJ2-2; maybe TRBD1 (5 bases). The TCR originated in a female donor in good health, enrolled as a control in a pregnancy study. The sample was peripheral blood, taken in the first trimester of pregnancy. In DNA, the CDR3 is TGTGCCACCCAAAGGGGCATGAACACCGGGGAGCTGTTTTTT. It yields the protein CATQRGMNTGELFF.